This note documents a single T cell receptor (beta chain) sequence. This CDR3 region has 15 residues. The V segment lost 0 bases and the J segment 6 bases; nucleotides outside the gene matches: 3. CDR1 SGDLS and CDR2 YYNGEE come from the germline V gene. The method was immunoSEQ multiplex PCR; TCRdb's version includes in-frame clones alone and lacks a portion of them. The profile shows 100,000 or so clones, about 90% of them singletons. The entry originates in a study of blood T cell repertoires in COVID-19. The sequence derives from a man aged 50 to 60 with acute or convalescent COVID-19. The specimen was peripheral blood. This chain links TRBV9 with TRBJ1-6, with 7 bases fitting TRBD1. For the CDR3, the DNA is TGTGCCAGCAGCGTAGAGACAGGGAGTAATTCACCCCTCCACTTT. Translating it yields CASSVETGSNSPLHF.